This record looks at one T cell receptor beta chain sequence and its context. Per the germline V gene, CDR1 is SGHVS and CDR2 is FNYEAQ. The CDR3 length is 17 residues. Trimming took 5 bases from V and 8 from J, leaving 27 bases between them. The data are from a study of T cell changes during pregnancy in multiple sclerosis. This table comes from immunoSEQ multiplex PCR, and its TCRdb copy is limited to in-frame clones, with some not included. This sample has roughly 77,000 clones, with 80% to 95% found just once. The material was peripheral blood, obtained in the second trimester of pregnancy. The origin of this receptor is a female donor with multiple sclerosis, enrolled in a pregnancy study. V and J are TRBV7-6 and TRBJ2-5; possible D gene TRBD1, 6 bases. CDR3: CASSPKHRVGDQGTQYF. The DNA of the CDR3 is TGTGCCAGCAGCCCGAAGCACAGGGTTGGGGATCAAGGAACCCAGTACTTC.